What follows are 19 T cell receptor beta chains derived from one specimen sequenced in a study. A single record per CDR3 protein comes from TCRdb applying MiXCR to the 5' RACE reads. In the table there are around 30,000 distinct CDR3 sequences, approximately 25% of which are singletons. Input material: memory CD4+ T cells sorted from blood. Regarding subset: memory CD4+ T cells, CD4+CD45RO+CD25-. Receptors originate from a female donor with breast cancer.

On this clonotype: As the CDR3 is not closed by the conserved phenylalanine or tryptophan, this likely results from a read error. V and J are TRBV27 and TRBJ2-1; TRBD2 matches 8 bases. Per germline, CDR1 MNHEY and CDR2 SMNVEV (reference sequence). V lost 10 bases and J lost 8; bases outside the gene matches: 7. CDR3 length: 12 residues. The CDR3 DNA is TGTGCCACCAAGCACGGGGGGGATGAGCAGTTCCTC. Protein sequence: CATKHGGDEQFL.

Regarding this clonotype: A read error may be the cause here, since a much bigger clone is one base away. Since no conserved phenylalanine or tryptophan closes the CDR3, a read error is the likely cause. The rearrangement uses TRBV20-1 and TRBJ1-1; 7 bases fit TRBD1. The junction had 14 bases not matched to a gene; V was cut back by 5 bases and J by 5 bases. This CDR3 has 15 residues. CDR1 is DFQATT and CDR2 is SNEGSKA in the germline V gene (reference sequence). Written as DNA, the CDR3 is TGCAGTGCTCGCGTACCGACAGGGCTTCATACTGAAGCTTTCTGT. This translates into CSARVPTGLHTEAFC.

The CDR3 region is CATSRDLTDTQYF. The CDR3 bases are TGTGCCACCAGCAGAGATCTTACAGATACGCAGTATTTT. V and J are TRBV15 and TRBJ2-3; no definite D call. CDR3 size: 13 residues. CDR1 is LNHNV, CDR2 YYDKDF, per germline (reference sequence). The ends were cut back, 0 bases at V and 3 bases at J, with 4 bases in the middle.

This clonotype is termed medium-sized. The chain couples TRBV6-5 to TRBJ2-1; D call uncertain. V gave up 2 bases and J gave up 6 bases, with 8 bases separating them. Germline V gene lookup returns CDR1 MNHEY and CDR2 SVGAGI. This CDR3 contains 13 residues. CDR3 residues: CASSYGTTNEQFF. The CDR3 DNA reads TGTGCCAGCAGTTACGGTACCACCAATGAGCAGTTCTTC.

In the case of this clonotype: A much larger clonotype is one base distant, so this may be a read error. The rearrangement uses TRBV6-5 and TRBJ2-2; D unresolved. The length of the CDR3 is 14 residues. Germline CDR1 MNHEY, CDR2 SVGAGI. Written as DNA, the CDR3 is TGTACCAGCAGTTACGGAGAGAACACCGGGGAGCTGTTTTTT. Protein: CTSSYGENTGELFF.

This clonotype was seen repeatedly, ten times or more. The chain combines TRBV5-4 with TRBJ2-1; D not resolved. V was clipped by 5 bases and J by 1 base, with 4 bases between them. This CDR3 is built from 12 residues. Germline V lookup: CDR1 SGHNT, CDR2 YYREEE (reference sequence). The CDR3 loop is CASRNSYNEQFF. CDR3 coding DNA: TGTGCCAGCAGAAATTCCTACAATGAGCAGTTCTTC.

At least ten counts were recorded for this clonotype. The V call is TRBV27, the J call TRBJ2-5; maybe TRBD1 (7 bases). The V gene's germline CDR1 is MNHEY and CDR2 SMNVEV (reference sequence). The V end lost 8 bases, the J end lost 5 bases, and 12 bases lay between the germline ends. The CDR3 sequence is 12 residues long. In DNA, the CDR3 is TGTGCCAGCGCAGGGGGGACGGAGACCCAGTACTTC. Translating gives CASAGGTETQYF.

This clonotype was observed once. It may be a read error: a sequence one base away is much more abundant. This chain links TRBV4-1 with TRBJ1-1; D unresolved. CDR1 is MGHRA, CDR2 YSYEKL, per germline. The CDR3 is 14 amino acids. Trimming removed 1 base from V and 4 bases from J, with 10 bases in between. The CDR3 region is CASSQAEVSTEAFF. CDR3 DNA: TGCGCCAGCAGCCAAGCAGAGGTTAGCACTGAAGCTTTCTTT.

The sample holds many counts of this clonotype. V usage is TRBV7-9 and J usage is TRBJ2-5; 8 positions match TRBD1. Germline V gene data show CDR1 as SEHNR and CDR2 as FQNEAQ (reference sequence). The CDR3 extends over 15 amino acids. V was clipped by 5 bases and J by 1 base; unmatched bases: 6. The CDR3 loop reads CASSPTGQVQETQYF. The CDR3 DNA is TGTGCCAGCAGCCCGACGGGACAGGTCCAAGAGACCCAGTACTTC.

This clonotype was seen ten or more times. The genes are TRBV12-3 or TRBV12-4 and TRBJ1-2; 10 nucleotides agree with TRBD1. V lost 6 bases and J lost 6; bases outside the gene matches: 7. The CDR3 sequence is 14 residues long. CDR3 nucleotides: TGTGCCAGCAGCGACAGGGGGCGCGGGGATGGCTACACCTTC. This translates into CASSDRGRGDGYTF.

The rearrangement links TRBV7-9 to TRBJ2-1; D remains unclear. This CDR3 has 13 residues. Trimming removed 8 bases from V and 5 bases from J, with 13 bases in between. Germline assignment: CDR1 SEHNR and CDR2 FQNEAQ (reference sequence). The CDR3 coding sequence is TGTGCCAGCTCTGAGGACGGAGACAATGAGCAGTTCTTC. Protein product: CASSEDGDNEQFF.

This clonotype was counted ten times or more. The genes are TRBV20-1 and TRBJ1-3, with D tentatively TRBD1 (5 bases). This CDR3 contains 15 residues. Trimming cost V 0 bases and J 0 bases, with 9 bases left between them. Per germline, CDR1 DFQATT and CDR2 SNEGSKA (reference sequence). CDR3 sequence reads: CSARDRQSSGNTIYF. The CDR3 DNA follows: TGCAGTGCTAGAGACAGACAGAGCTCTGGAAACACCATATATTTT.

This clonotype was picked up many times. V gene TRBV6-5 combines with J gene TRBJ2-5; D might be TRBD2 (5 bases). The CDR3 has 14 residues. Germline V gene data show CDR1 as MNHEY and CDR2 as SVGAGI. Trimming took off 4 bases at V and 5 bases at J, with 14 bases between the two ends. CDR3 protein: CASSLYGTGETQYF. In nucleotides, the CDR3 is TGTGCCAGCAGTTTGTACGGCACGGGGGAGACCCAGTACTTC.

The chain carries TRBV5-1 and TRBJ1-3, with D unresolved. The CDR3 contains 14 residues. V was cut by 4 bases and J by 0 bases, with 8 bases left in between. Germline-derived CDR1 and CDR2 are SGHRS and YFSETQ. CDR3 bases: TGCGCCAGCAGCATCGACAACTCTGGAAACACCATATATTTT. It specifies CASSIDNSGNTIYF. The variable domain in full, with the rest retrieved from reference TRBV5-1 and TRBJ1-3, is KAGVTQTPRYLIKTRGQQVTLSCSPISGHRSVSWYQQTPGQGLQFLFEYFSETQRNKGNFPGRFSGRQFSNSRSEMNVSTLELGDSALYLCASSIDNSGNTIYFGEGSWLTVV.

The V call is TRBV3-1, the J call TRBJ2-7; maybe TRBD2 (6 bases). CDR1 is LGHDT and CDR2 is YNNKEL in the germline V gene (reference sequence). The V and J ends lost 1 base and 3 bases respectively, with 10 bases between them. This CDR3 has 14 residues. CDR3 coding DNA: TGTGCCAGCAGCCAAGGGGGGGTAAGCTACGAGCAGTACTTC. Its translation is CASSQGGVSYEQYF.

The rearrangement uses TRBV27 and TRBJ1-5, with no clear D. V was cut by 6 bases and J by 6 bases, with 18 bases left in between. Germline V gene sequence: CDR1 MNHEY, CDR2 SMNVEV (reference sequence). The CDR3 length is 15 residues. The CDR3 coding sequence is TGTGCCAGCAGAGGCCTTGGGTACCTCGGTCAGCCCCAGCATTTT. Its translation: CASRGLGYLGQPQHF.

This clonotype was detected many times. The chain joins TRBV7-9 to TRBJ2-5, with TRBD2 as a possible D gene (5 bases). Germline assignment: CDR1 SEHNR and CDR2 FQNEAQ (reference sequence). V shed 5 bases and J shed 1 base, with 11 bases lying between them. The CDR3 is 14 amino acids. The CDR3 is CASSPGSSQETQYF. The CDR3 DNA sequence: TGTGCCAGCAGCCCGGGGTCATCCCAAGAGACCCAGTACTTC.

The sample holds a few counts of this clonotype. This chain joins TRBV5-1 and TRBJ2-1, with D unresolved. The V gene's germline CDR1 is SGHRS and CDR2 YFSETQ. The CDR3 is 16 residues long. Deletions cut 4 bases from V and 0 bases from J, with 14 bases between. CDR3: CASSRASTRSYNEQFF. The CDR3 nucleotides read TGCGCCAGCAGCCGAGCCTCGACACGCTCCTACAATGAGCAGTTCTTC.

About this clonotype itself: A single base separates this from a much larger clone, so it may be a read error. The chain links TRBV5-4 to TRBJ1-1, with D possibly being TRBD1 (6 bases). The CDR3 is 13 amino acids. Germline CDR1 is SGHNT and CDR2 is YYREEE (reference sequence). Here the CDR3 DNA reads TGTGCCAGCAGCTTGCCCGGGGACACTAAAGCTTTCTTT. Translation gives CASSLPGDTKAFF.